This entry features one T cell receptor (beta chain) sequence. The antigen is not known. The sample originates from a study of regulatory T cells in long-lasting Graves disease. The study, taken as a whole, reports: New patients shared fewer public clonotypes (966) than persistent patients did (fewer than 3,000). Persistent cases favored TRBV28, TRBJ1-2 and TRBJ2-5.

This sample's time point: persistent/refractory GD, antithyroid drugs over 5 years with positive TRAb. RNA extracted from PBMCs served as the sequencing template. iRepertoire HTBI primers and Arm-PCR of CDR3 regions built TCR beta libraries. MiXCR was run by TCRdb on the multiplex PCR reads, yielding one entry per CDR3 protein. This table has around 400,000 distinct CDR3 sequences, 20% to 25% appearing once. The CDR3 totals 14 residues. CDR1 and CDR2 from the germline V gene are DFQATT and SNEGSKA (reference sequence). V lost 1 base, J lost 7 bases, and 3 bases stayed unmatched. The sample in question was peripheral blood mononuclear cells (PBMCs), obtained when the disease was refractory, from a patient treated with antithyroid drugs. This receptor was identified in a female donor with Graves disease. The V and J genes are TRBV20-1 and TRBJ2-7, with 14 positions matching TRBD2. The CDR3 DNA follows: TGCAGTGCTAGAGGGACTAGCGGGAGGTGGGAGCAGTACTTC. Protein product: CSARGTSGRWEQYF.